This TCR beta chain was obtained from a study of neoadjuvant nivolumab and ipilimumab in lung cancer. General study points: TCR richness and clonality were higher in tumors than adjacent uninvolved lung.

The data were produced by immunoSEQ multiplex PCR, yet TCRdb's version contains in-frame clones alone and is incomplete. The sample contains approximately 40,000 clones, roughly 89% of which appear only once. About this clone itself: Its matching antigen is unknown.

The CDR3 consists of 17 residues. Looked up from germline, CDR1 is MNHNS and CDR2 is SASEGT. The V segment lost 2 bases and the J segment 12 bases; nucleotides outside the gene matches: 13. The J gene is TRBJ2-1, the V gene TRBV6-1, with 13 bases that match TRBD2. The sequence came from an adult with non-small cell lung cancer. The sequencing used peripheral blood, collected before neoadjuvant nivolumab, alone or with ipilimumab. The CDR3 DNA reads as TGTGCCAGCAGTGAAACCGGGACTAGCGGGACCCAGAACACGCAGTTCTTC. Residues: CASSETGTSGTQNTQFF.